This TCR beta chain is from a study of blood T cells in healthy people across ages (dated by TCRdb to the mid-2010s). For the wider study: Template switching captured roughly one uniquely barcoded TCR beta cDNA molecule per two T cells in model experiments. For two donors (one aged 18 to 30 and one aged 80 or older), the study analyzed two additional independent replicas of 1 million unique cDNA reads from the same blood draw. To avoid experimental bias, donors of different ages were spread randomly across the sequencing lanes. Age-related changes in TCR beta repertoire diversity were measured in the study by deep sequencing normalized with unique cDNA molecular identifiers. Four age groups were formed from the donors: young (average approximately 15 years), middle-aged (approximately 40), aged (about 68) and long-lived (more than 75).

The library was obtained by 5' RACE. Sequencer: Illumina HiSeq 2500. A second about 7 to 11 cycle PCR used a sample-barcoded 5' primer and a J-beta primer mix. A unique molecular identifier was introduced onto each TCR beta cDNA molecule by a template-switch 5' adaptor carrying 12 random nucleotides. Each sample yielded at least 3 million CDR3-containing paired-end reads. First-strand cDNA was synthesized from all RNA with the Mint cDNA synthesis kit, primed by a TRBC-specific oligonucleotide. Following uracil-DNA glycosylase treatment, a first 18-cycle PCR with universal primers M1SS and BC2_uni_R was performed on all cDNA. On the authors' methods: Normalization of each sample was performed by random selection of 1 million high-quality reads, each carrying a distinct molecular identifier. Reads sharing molecular identifiers were discarded rather than binned into consensus sequences. MiTCR, run with a Q25 quality threshold and the strictest error-elimination algorithm, handled CDR3 identification, clonotype clustering and error correction. A nonparametric unseen species model using Euler transformation provided a lower-bound estimate of total TCR beta diversity. The public reads were quality trimmed at Q25 with fastp and then assembled into clones with MiXCR by TCRdb, keeping productive beta chains. Rows merge per CDR3 protein into single entries with the most common DNA and genes. The V and J calls were determined by TCRdb, not by the authors. This sample comprises hundreds of thousands of distinct CDR3 sequences, under 65% of them detected only once. The ten most abundant clones make up roughly 34% of the sample.

Study-level results and caveats: The CMV infection status of donors was not known, potentially confounding age-related changes in expanded clonotypes. There was a strong correlation between observed TCR beta diversity and the percentage of naive T cells measured by flow cytometry. Total diversity estimates from one million sequenced T cells were considered lower bounds and underestimates. Because profiling used bulk unsorted PBMCs, naive and antigen-experienced compartments could not be compared conclusively. The long-lived group showed more naive CD4+ T cells, fewer expanded clones and increased TCR diversity than the aged group, suggesting age selection. As age increased, observed TCR beta diversity per million T cells dropped in a roughly linear way, and a significant reduction was already evident by age 40.

V lost 6 bases and J lost 8 bases, and the count of bases not matched to a germline gene is 10. Inclusive of the bounding cysteine and phenylalanine, the CDR3 is 15 residues long. The only DNA kept is the CDR3, 45 bases in frame from the first base. The germline V gene yields MNHEY for CDR1 and SVGEGT for CDR2. The donors were some 36 Caucasian individuals from Russia, aged about 6 to 95 years, who were systemically healthy. About 10 milliliters of peripheral blood were collected from each donor into EDTA-treated Vacutainer tubes. PBMCs were isolated by Ficoll-Paque density-gradient centrifugation, with at least 6.5 million obtained per sample. Trizol reagent was used to extract total RNA from the PBMCs, yielding at least 6 micrograms per sample. For every donor, an aliquot of PBMCs went through flow cytometry to measure the percentages of naive CD45RAhigh/CD27high T cells. About this clonotype itself: Its antigen specificity is not known. Per-base qualities were not stored, and no clone one base away is much larger.

In this chain, TRBV6-2 or TRBV6-3 is recombined with TRBJ1-6; 7 middle bases align to TRBD1. This receptor was taken from a man aged 55 to 70 in good health. Source material: blood. The CDR3 sequence is CASRLNRGFDSPLHF. The sequence in DNA is TGTGCCAGCAGACTCAACAGGGGTTTTGATTCACCCCTCCACTTT.